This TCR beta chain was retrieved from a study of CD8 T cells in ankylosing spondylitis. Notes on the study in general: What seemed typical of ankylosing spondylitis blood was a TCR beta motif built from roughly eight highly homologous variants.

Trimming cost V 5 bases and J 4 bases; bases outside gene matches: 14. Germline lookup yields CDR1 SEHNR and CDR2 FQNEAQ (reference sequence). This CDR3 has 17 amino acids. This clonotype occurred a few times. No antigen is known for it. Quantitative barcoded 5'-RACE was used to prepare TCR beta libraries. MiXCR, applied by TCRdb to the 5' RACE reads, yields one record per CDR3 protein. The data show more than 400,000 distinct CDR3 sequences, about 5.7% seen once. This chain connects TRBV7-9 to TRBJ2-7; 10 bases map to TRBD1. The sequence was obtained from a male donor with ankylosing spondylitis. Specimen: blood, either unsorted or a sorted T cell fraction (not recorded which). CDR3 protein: CASSPRLVGQGIYEQYF. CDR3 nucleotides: TGTGCCAGCAGCCCCCGTTTAGTGGGACAGGGGATTTACGAGCAGTACTTC.